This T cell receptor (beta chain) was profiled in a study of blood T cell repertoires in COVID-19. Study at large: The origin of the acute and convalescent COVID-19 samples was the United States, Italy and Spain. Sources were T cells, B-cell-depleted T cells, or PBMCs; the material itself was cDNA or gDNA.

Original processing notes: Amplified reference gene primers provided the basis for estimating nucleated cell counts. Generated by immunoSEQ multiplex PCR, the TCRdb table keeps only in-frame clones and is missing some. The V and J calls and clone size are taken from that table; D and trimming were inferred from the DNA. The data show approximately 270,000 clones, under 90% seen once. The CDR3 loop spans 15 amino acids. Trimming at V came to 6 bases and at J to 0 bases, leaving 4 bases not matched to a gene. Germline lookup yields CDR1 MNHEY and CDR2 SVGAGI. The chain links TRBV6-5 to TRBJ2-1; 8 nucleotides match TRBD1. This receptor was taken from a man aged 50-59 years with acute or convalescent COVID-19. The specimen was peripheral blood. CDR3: CASRLQGVSYNEQFF. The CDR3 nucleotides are TGTGCCAGCAGGCTACAGGGGGTCTCCTACAATGAGCAGTTCTTC.